One T cell receptor beta chain is described in this entry. Its antigen is as yet unknown. A much larger clone lies one base from this, so it may be a read error. The CDR3 has 18 residues. Per germline, CDR1 SEHNR and CDR2 FQNEAQ (reference sequence). The entry originates in a study of blood T cells in healthy people across ages. The study's findings and limits: Since the PBMCs were unsorted, naive and antigen-experienced cells could not be conclusively compared. Roughly linear age-related decline in beta diversity appeared, significant by age about 40.

Samples each yielded at least 6 micrograms of total RNA. PCR was performed a second time for 7 to 11 cycles using a sample-barcoded 5' primer and a J-beta primer mix. TCRdb used MiXCR to reprocess the 5' RACE reads, holding one entry per CDR3 protein. The sample shows about 280,000 distinct CDR3 sequences, less than 30% of them seen only once. The receptor comes from a woman aged 70 to 79 in good health. The chain recombines TRBV7-9 with TRBJ2-6, with TRBD1 as a possible D gene (6 bases). The material sequenced was blood. As DNA, the CDR3 is TGTGCCAGCAACTTAGAGGGACAAGGTTACTCTGGGGCCAACGTCCTGACTTTC. This encodes CASNLEGQGYSGANVLTF.